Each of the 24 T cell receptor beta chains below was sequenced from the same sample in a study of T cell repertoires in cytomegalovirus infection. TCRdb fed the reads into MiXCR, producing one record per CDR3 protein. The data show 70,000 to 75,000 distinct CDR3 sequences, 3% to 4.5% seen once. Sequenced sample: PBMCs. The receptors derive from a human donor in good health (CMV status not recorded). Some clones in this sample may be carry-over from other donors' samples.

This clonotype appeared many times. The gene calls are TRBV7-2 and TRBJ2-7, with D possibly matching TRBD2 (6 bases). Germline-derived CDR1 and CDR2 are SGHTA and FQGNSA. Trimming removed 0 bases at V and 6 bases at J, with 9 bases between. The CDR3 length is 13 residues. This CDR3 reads CASSLAVLAEQYF. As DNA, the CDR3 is TGTGCCAGCAGCTTAGCGGTACTAGCCGAGCAGTACTTC.

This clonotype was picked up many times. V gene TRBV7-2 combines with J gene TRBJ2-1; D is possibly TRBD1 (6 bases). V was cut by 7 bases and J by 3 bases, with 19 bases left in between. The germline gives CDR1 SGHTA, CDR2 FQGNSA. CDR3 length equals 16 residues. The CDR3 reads CASTVGGTRGYNEQFF. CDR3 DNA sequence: TGTGCCAGCACTGTTGGGGGCACAAGAGGCTACAATGAGCAGTTCTTC.

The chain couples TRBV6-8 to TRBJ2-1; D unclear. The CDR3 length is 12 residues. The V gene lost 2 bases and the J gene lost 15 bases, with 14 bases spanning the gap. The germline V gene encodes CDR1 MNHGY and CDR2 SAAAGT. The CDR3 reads CASSYRVQNPFF. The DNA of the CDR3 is TGTGCCAGCAGTTACAGGGTACAGAACCCGTTCTTC.

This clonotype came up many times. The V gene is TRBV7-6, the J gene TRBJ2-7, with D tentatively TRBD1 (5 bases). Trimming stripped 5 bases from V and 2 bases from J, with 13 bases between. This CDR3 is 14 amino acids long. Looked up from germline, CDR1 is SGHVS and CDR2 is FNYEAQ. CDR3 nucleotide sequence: TGTGCCAGCAGCATTATAGGGGATACCTACGAGCAGTACTTC. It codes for CASSIIGDTYEQYF.

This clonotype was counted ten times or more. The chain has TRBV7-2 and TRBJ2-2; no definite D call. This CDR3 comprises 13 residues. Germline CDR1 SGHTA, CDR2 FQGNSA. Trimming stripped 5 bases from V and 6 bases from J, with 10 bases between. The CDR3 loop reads CASSVFWSGELFF. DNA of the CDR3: TGTGCCAGCAGCGTCTTTTGGTCCGGGGAGCTGTTTTTT.

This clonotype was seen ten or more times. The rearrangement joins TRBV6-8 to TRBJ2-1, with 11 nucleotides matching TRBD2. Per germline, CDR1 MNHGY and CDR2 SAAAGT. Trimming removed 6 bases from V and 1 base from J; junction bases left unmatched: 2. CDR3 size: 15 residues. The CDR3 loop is CASRRLAGSYNEQFF. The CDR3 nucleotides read TGTGCCAGCAGAAGACTAGCGGGATCCTACAATGAGCAGTTCTTC.

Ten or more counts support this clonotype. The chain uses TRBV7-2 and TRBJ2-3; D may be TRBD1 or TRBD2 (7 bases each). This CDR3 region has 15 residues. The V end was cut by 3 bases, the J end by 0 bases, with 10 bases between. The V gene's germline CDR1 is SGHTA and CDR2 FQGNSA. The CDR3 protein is CASSFQGGSTDTQYF. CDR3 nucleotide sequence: TGTGCCAGCAGCTTTCAGGGGGGGAGCACAGATACGCAGTATTTT.

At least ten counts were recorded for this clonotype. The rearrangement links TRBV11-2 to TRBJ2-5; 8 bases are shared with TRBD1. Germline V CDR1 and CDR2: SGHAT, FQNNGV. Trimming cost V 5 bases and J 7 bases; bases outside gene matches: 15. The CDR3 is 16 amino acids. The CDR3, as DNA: TGTGCCAGCAGCCCTACCCGGACAGGGAATAGCGCGACCCAGTACTTC. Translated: CASSPTRTGNSATQYF.

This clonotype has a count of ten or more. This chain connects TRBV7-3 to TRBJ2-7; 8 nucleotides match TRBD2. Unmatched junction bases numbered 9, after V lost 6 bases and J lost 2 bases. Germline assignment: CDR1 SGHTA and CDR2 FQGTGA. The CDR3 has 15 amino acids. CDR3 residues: CASREGRGETYEQYF. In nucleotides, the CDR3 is TGTGCCAGCAGGGAGGGGCGGGGGGAAACCTACGAGCAGTACTTC.

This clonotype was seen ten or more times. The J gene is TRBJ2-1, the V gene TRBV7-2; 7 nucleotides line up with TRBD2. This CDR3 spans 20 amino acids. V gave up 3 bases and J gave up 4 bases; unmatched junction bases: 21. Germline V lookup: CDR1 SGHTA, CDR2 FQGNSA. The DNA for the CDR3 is TGTGCCAGCAGCTTTGGGAGGGGAACTAGCCCTTCCCTCTCTTACAATGAGCAGTTCTTC. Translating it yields CASSFGRGTSPSLSYNEQFF.

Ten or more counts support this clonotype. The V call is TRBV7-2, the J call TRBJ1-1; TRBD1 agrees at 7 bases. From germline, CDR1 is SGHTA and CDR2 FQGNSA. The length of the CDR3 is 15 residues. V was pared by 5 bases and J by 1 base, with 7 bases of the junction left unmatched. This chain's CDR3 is CASSPRTGQNTEAFF. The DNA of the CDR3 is TGTGCCAGCAGCCCTAGGACAGGACAGAACACTGAAGCTTTCTTT.

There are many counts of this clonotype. The CDR3 sequence: CASSARVGRAGEEQYF. The CDR3 nucleotides are TGTGCCAGCAGCGCCCGGGTCGGGAGGGCCGGTGAAGAGCAGTACTTC. The rearrangement joins TRBV7-6 to TRBJ2-7; 8 bases match TRBD2. V lost 5 bases, J lost 7 bases, and 16 bases stayed unmatched. Germline CDR1 SGHVS, CDR2 FNYEAQ. This CDR3 contains 16 residues.

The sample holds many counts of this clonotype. In DNA, the CDR3 is TGCGCCAGCAGCTCCGGGACACACACAGATACGCAGTATTTT. Its protein is CASSSGTHTDTQYF. The rearrangement uses TRBV5-1 and TRBJ2-3, with D possibly TRBD1 on 6 matching bases. The CDR3 loop spans 14 amino acids. The germline CDR1 and CDR2 sequences are SGHRS and YFSETQ. V shed 3 bases and J shed 2 bases, with 10 bases lying between them.

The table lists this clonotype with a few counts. CDR3 DNA: TGTGCCAGCAGCTTAGGGTTCATCACAGATACGCAGTATTTT. It is translated as CASSLGFITDTQYF. The genes are TRBV7-2 and TRBJ2-3; no firm D call. The CDR3 contains 14 residues. CDR1 SGHTA and CDR2 FQGNSA come from the germline V gene. V was shortened by 1 base and J by 2 bases, with 7 bases between the two germline ends.

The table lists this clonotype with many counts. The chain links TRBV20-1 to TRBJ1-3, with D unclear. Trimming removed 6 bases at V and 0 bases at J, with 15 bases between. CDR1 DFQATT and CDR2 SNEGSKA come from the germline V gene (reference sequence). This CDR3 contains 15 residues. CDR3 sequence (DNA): TGCAGTGCAGCTCCTCGGACCCGCTCTGGAAACACCATATATTTT. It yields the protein CSAAPRTRSGNTIYF.

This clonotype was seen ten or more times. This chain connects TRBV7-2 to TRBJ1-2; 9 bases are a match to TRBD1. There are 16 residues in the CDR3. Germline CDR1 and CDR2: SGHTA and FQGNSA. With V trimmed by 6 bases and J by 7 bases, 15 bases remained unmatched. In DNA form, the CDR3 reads TGTGCCAGCAGATCTCAACCGGGACAGGGATCGTCTGGCTACACCTTC. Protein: CASRSQPGQGSSGYTF.

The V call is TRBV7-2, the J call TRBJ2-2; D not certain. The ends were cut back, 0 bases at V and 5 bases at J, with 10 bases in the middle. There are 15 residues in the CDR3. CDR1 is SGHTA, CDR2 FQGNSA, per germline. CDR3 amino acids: CASSLANLGTGELFF. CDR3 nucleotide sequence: TGTGCCAGCAGCTTAGCCAACCTGGGGACCGGGGAGCTGTTTTTT. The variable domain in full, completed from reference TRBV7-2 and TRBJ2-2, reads GAGVSQSPSNKVTEKGKDVELRCDPISGHTALYWYRQSLGQGLEFLIYFQGNSAPDKSGLPSDRFSAERTGGSVSTLTIQRTQQEDSAVYLCASSLANLGTGELFFGEGSRLTVL.

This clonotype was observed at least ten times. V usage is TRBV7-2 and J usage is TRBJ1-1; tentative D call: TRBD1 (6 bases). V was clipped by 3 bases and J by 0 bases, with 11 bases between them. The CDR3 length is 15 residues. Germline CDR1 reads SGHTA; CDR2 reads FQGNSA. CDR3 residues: CASSFFPGVNTEAFF. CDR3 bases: TGTGCCAGCAGCTTCTTCCCAGGGGTGAACACTGAAGCTTTCTTT.

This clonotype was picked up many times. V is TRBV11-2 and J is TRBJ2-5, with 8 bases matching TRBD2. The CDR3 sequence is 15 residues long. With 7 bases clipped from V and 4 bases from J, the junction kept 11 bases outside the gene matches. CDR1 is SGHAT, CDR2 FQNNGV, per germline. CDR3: CASTVLADPRETQYF. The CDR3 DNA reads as TGTGCCAGCACCGTACTAGCGGACCCCCGAGAGACCCAGTACTTC.

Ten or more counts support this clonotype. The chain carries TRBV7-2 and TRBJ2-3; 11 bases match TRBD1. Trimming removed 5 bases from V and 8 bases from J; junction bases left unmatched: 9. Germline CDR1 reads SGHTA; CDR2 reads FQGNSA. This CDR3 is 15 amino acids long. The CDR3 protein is CASSDGTGGPGTQYF. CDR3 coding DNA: TGTGCCAGCAGCGATGGGACAGGGGGTCCTGGTACGCAGTATTTT.

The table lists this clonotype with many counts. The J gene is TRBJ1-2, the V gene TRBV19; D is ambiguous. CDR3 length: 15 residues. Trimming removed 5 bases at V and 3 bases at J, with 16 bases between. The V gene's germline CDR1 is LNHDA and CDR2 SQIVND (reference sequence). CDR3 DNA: TGTGCCAGTAGTGGTTTCCGGACCGAGCACTATGGCTACACCTTC. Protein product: CASSGFRTEHYGYTF.

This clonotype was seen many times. CDR3 bases: TGTGCCAGCAGCATGGGAGGGATTGATGAGCAGTTCTTC. This encodes CASSMGGIDEQFF. The J gene is TRBJ2-1, the V gene TRBV11-1; 7 bases map to TRBD2. This CDR3 spans 13 amino acids. The V gene end was trimmed by 5 bases and the J gene end by 8 bases; junction bases not matched to a gene: 6. Looked up from germline, CDR1 is SGHAT and CDR2 is FQDESV (reference sequence).

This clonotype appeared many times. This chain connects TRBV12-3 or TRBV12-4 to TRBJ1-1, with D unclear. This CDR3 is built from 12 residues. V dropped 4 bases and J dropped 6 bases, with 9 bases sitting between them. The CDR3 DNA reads TGTGCCAGCAGTTCCTGGCGGTCTGAAGCTTTCTTT. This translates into CASSSWRSEAFF.

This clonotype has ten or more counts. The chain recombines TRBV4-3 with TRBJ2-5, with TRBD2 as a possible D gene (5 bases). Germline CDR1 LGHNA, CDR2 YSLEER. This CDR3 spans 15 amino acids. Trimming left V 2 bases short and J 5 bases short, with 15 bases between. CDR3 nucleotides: TGCGCCAGCAGCCAAACTATAGAGGCGGGTGAGACCCAGTACTTC. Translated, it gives CASSQTIEAGETQYF.